The entry that follows covers one T cell receptor beta chain sequence. Its target antigen remains unknown. Base-call qualities are not available, and no considerably larger clone is one nucleotide away. The sample is drawn from a study of identical twins (dated by TCRdb to about 2016). A note on the overall study: To test whether fetal clonotypes persist, the study used deep sequencing on TCR alpha and beta repertoires from monozygotic twins, unrelated adults of various ages, and cord blood. To rule out contamination, the twin experiments were replicated at different times with different library preparation protocols.

Only healthy Caucasian donors were included. The twin cohort consisted of three pairs of female monozygotic twins, all aged roughly 18 to 29 years. Positive isolation kits from Invitrogen were used to isolate CD4+ and CD8+ T cell populations. Results the study describes overall, beyond this receptor: In monozygotic twins, out-of-frame TCR alpha sharing was systematically underestimated by recombination models, although the models agreed with sharing between unrelated individuals. Zero-insertion analyses could be partly confounded by invariant T cells such as MAIT and iNKT, although diverse VJ usage argued against such confounding for most clonotypes. Because the same donors could not be followed over many years, conclusions were based on cross-sectional statistical analysis. Compared with coincidental sharing between unrelated individuals, out-of-frame TCR alpha sequences shared between twins had an excess of sequences with low generation probability. The excess sharing between twins in beta out-of-frame sequences was weaker because fewer shared sequences reduced the signal-to-noise ratio. Fewer insertions were carried by abundant cord blood beta clonotypes; a weaker similar trend was observed in young adult naive repertoires, while no such trend was observed in memory repertoires.

Library prep was done by 5' RACE. Reads for this sample came from an Illumina HiSeq 2000. Template switching added a universal primer binding site, and the final cDNA carried a unique molecular identifier that allowed TCR cDNA molecules to be counted accurately. First-strand cDNA for TCR alpha and beta chains was synthesized from specific primers in the conserved constant-segment region. Each cDNA library was double barcoded, with a SMART-Mk sample barcode plus Illumina barcodes, to control for contamination. Two successive PCR steps introduced TruSeq adapter sequences along with Illumina sample barcodes. The TCR alpha and beta cDNA libraries were sequenced on the Illumina HiSeq platform using custom primers. In the original analysis: MiGEC was used to process raw reads and extract unique molecular identifiers, and MiXCR was used to find CDR3 positions. Recombination models were inferred per individual with the repgenHMM and IGoR tools using an EM algorithm. The tcR package in R was used for shared clonotype analysis, with sharing normalized by the product of cloneset sizes. To study raw recombination without the effects of thymic and clonal selection, out-of-frame nonproductive sequences were analyzed. The public reads were reanalyzed by TCRdb: fastp trimming at Q25, MiXCR alignment, in-frame beta chains only. All rows with the same CDR3 protein become a single entry with the most common DNA and genes. The V and J calls were not made by the authors but by TCRdb's processing. In all, the sample holds 450,000 to 600,000 distinct CDR3 sequences, and approximately 20% of those were seen once. The top ten constitute roughly 0.5% of the sample.

V loses 3 bases, J loses 2 bases, and the germline ends lie 12 bases apart. CDR1 and CDR2 are drawn from the germline V gene: SNHLY, FYNNEI. The CDR3 covers 15 residues, taking in both the cysteine and the phenylalanine. CDR3 DNA only is kept here, 45 bases in frame from base 1. The sample was also linked to a second study, of yellow fever vaccine responses in identical twins. The second study's authors report: The T cell response to vaccination in identical twins was reported by the authors to appear partly convergent and partly personalized. In the study, vaccine-responding T cell clones were precisely tracked in identical twins.

The TCR was taken from a woman under 30 in good health. The sequence links TRBV2 to TRBJ2-3; the D region is possibly TRBD1 or TRBD2, each matching across 5 bases. Sequencing input: CD4+ T cells sorted from blood. Here is the DNA: TGTGCCAGCAGTGACAACGGGACCCCCACAGATACGCAGTATTTT. Its translation reads: CASSDNGTPTDTQYF.